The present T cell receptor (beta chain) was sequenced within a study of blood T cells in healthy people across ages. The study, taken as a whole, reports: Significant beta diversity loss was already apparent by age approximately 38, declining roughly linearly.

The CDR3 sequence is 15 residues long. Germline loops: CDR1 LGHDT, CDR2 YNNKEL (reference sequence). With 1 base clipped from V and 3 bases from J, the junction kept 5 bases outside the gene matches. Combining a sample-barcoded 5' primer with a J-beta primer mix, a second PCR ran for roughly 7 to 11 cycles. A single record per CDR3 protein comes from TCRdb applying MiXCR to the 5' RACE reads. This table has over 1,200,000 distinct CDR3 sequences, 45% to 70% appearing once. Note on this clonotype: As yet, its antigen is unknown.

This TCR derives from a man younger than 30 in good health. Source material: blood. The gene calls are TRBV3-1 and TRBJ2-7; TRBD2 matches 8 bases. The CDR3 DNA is TGTGCCAGCAGCCAAGCTCCTAGCGGGTTCTACGAGCAGTACTTC. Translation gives CASSQAPSGFYEQYF.